A selection of T cell receptor beta chains follows, all from one sample in a study of blood T cell repertoires in COVID-19. TCRdb keeps only in-frame clones here, not all; method: immunoSEQ multiplex PCR. Of 150,000 to 200,000 clones listed, roughly 82% are singletons. Material: peripheral blood. The receptors come from a woman in her thirties with acute or convalescent COVID-19. CDR3s include the opening cysteine and the closing phenylalanine or tryptophan. The order of the fields is clone size, CDR3 length, D gene, V gene, J gene, CDR3 protein, CDR3 DNA. The D gene is left open where the match is weak. Rows may omit the clone size; those that give it use once, few, many or a size class.

NA	15	NA	TRBV6-5	TRBJ2-2	CASTSVSANTGELFF	TGTGCCAGCACCTCAGTCTCCGCGAACACCGGGGAGCTGTTTTTT
few	15	NA	TRBV10-3	TRBJ2-7	CAISERTESSYEQYF	TGTGCCATCAGTGAGAGGACAGAGAGCTCCTACGAGCAGTACTTC
NA	16	NA	TRBV9	TRBJ1-3	CASSLGSRVVGNTIYF	TGTGCCAGCAGCCTAGGGTCCCGAGTGGTGGGAAACACCATATATTTT
once	14	TRBD1	TRBV15	TRBJ1-5	CATSNRDSNQPQHF	TGTGCCACCAGCAACCGGGACAGTAATCAGCCCCAGCATTTT
NA	15	TRBD2	TRBV27	TRBJ2-5	CASSLASGMGETQYF	TGTGCCAGCAGTTTAGCCAGCGGGATGGGGGAGACCCAGTACTTC
NA	14	NA	TRBV19	TRBJ2-3	CASSNPGSTDTQYF	TGTGCCAGTAGTAACCCGGGAAGCACAGATACGCAGTATTTT
once	15	TRBD2	TRBV14	TRBJ2-1	CASSQLSGSVGEQFF	TGTGCCAGCAGCCAACTGAGCGGGAGCGTTGGTGAGCAGTTCTTC
NA	12	NA	TRBV6-6	TRBJ2-7	CASSYSQDEQYF	TGTGCCAGCAGTTACTCACAGGACGAGCAGTACTTC
NA	14	NA	TRBV30	TRBJ1-4	CAWSATVRQRDPNF	TGTGCCTGGAGTGCGACCGTCCGACAGCGCGACCCGAATTTT
NA	17	TRBD1	TRBV18	TRBJ2-6	CASSPWDSSSGANVLTF	TGTGCCAGCTCACCTTGGGACAGCTCCTCTGGGGCCAACGTCCTGACTTTC
NA	14	TRBD1	TRBV11-2	TRBJ1-6	CASSPRTGGSPLHF	TGTGCCAGCAGCCCACGGACAGGTGGCTCACCCCTCCACTTT
once	16	NA	TRBV11-2	TRBJ1-2	CASRAPRWSINYGYTF	TGTGCCAGCAGAGCCCCCCGGTGGAGCATTAACTATGGCTACACCTTC
NA	13	NA	TRBV2	TRBJ1-5	CASTGQPNQPQHF	TGTGCCAGCACTGGACAGCCCAATCAGCCCCAGCATTTT
NA	13	TRBD2	TRBV14	TRBJ2-1	CASSRTSLTEQFF	TGTGCCAGCAGCCGGACTAGTTTGACTGAGCAGTTCTTC
NA	19	NA	TRBV21-1	TRBJ2-2	CASSKGSEGDHPRAGELFF	TGTGCCAGCAGCAAAGGGTCAGAAGGAGACCACCCCAGGGCCGGGGAGCTGTTTTTT
few	13	TRBD1	TRBV11-2	TRBJ1-2	CASSLPGGMGYTF	TGTGCCAGCAGCTTGCCAGGGGGCATGGGCTACACCTTC
few	17	TRBD1	TRBV6-2/TRBV6-3	TRBJ2-7	CASSYRGTGKSPYEQYF	TGTGCCAGCAGTTACAGGGGGACAGGCAAATCCCCCTACGAGCAGTACTTC
NA	11	NA	TRBV29-1	TRBJ1-3	CSVESGNTIYF	TGCAGCGTTGAATCGGGAAACACCATATATTTT
NA	14	TRBD1	TRBV28	TRBJ1-2	CASSSPGTDYGYTF	TGTGCCAGCAGTAGTCCCGGGACAGACTATGGCTACACCTTC
NA	14	NA	TRBV7-9	TRBJ2-2	CASSLARNTGELFF	TGTGCCAGCAGCTTAGCGCGAAACACCGGGGAGCTGTTTTTT
NA	15	TRBD1	TRBV7-9	TRBJ1-2	CASSGRDSSSSGYTF	TGTGCCAGCAGCGGCCGGGACAGCTCCTCTTCTGGCTACACCTTC
once	17	NA	TRBV4-1	TRBJ1-5	CASSQDLGGRGNQPQHF	TGCGCCAGCAGCCAAGATCTCGGGGGGCGCGGCAATCAGCCCCAGCATTTT
NA	17	NA	TRBV28	TRBJ2-1	CASSYPRPGMTYNEQFF	TGTGCCAGCAGTTACCCCCGGCCGGGTATGACCTACAATGAGCAGTTCTTC
NA	14	TRBD2	TRBV2	TRBJ2-5	CASRTSGLLETQYF	TGTGCCAGCAGGACTAGCGGGCTTCTCGAGACCCAGTACTTC
NA	12	NA	TRBV6-5	TRBJ1-1	CASSYSRTEAFF	TGTGCCAGCAGTTACTCGAGAACTGAAGCTTTCTTT
NA	13	NA	TRBV5-1	TRBJ2-7	CASGETPLYEQYF	TGCGCCAGTGGCGAGACACCCCTCTACGAGCAGTACTTC
NA	15	TRBD1	TRBV9	TRBJ1-2	CASSAITGGEYGYTF	TGTGCCAGCAGCGCCATTACAGGGGGCGAGTATGGCTACACCTTC
NA	14	TRBD1	TRBV6-1	TRBJ2-1	CASSEVPDRGEQFF	TGTGCCAGCAGTGAAGTACCGGACAGGGGGGAGCAGTTCTTC
NA	14	NA	TRBV6-5	TRBJ2-2	CASSYSRGIGELFF	TGTGCCAGCAGTTACTCTAGGGGGATCGGGGAGCTGTTTTTT
NA	14	TRBD1	TRBV11-3	TRBJ2-1	CASNRRTGRNEQFF	TGTGCCTCCAACCGCAGGACAGGGAGGAATGAGCAGTTCTTC
NA	17	NA	TRBV18	TRBJ1-1	CASSRRGDIGMNTEAFF	TGTGCCAGCTCAAGGCGGGGGGACATCGGCATGAACACTGAAGCTTTCTTT
NA	13	NA	TRBV5-6	TRBJ1-1	CASSLGVGTEAFF	TGTGCCAGCAGCTTAGGAGTTGGAACTGAAGCTTTCTTT